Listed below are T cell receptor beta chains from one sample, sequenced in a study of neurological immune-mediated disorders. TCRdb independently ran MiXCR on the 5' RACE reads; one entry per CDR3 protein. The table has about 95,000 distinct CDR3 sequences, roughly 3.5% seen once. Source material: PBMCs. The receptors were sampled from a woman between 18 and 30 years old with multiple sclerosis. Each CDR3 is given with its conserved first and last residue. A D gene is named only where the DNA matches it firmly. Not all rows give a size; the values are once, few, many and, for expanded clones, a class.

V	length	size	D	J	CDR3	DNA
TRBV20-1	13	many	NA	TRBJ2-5	CSAGPTAQETQYF	TGCAGTGCTGGACCGACAGCCCAAGAGACCCAGTACTTC
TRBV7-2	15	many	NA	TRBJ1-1	CASISPPGDTTEAFF	TGTGCCAGCATCTCCCCACCGGGCGACACTACTGAAGCTTTCTTT
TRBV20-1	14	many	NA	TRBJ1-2	CSAKVRSGDSGYTF	TGCAGTGCTAAAGTTAGGTCCGGGGATAGTGGCTACACCTTC
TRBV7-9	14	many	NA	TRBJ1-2	CATPAGRANYGYTF	TGTGCCACCCCGGCTGGGCGGGCGAACTATGGCTACACCTTC
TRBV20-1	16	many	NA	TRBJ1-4	CSARVRGVQTNEKLFF	TGCAGTGCTAGAGTTCGCGGGGTCCAGACAAATGAAAAACTGTTTTTT
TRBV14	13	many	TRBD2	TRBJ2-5	CASGLAAQETQYF	TGTGCCAGCGGGCTAGCGGCTCAAGAGACCCAGTACTTC
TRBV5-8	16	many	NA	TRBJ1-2	CASSSKTSGARSGYTF	TGTGCCAGCAGCAGTAAGACCTCCGGGGCCAGATCTGGCTACACCTTC
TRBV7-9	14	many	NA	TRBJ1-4	CASSQRQGQEKLFF	TGTGCCAGCAGCCAGCGGCAGGGACAAGAAAAACTGTTTTTT
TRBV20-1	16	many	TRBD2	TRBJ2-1	CSARDLGGGSSHEQFF	TGCAGTGCTAGAGACCTCGGAGGCGGGAGTTCTCATGAGCAGTTCTTC
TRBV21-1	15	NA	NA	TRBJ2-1	CASPPQGASKNEQFF	TGTGCCAGCCCCCCGCAGGGGGCGAGTAAAAATGAGCAGTTCTTC
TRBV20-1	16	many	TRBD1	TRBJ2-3	CSAPRKDRTLTDTQYF	TGCAGTGCTCCAAGGAAGGACAGGACCCTCACAGATACGCAGTATTTT
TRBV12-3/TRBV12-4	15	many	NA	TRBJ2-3	CASSGGGLLTDTQYF	TGTGCCAGCAGTGGCGGGGGCCTACTCACAGATACGCAGTATTTT
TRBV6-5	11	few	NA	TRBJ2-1	CATCGGNEQFF	TGTGCCACCTGCGGAGGTAATGAGCAGTTCTTC
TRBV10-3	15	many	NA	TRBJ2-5	CAISVALGGQETQYF	TGTGCCATCAGTGTTGCGTTAGGCGGACAAGAGACCCAGTACTTC
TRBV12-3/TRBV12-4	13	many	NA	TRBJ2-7	CASRPGASYEQYF	TGTGCCAGCAGGCCCGGGGCCTCCTACGAGCAGTACTTC
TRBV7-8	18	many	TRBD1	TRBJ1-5	CASSTRTGGKWSNQPQHF	TGTGCCAGCAGCACCCGGACAGGGGGCAAGTGGAGCAATCAGCCCCAGCATTTT
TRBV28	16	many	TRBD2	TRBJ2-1	CASSFTPTSGRNEQFF	TGTGCCAGCAGTTTTACCCCGACTAGCGGGAGGAATGAGCAGTTCTTC
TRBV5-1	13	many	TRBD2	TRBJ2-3	CASRLAGPDTQYF	TGCGCCAGCAGGCTAGCGGGCCCAGATACGCAGTATTTT
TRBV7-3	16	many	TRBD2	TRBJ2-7	CASSLPLLAGDDEQYF	TGTGCCAGCAGCTTACCCCTACTAGCGGGAGACGACGAGCAGTACTTC
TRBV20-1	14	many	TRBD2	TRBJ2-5	CSATLTSGQETQYF	TGCAGTGCAACATTGACTAGCGGACAAGAGACCCAGTACTTC
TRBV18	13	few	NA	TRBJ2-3	CASSPLEADTQYF	TGTGCCAGCTCTCCTCTTGAGGCAGATACGCAGTATTTT
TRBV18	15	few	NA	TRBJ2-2	CASSLSRGSIGELFF	TGTGCCAGCTCACTTTCTCGGGGGTCCATCGGGGAGCTGTTTTTT
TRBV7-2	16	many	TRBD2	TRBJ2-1	CASSLDGAGGSNEQFF	TGTGCCAGCAGCTTAGACGGTGCGGGAGGTTCCAATGAGCAGTTCTTC
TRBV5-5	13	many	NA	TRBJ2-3	CASSPFGGDTQYF	TGTGCCAGCAGCCCCTTTGGCGGGGATACGCAGTATTTT
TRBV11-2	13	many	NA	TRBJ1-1	CASTQYPGTEAFF	TGTGCCAGCACGCAGTATCCGGGCACTGAAGCTTTCTTT
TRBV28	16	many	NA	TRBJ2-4	CASSLRGWLGKNIQYF	TGTGCCAGCAGTTTAAGGGGGTGGCTAGGCAAAAACATTCAGTACTTC
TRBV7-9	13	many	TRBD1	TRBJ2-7	CASSLTGGYEQYF	TGTGCCAGCAGCTTGACAGGGGGCTACGAGCAGTACTTC
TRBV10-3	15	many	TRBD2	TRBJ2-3	CASAASGLSTDTQYF	TGTGCCTCCGCGGCTAGCGGGTTATCCACAGATACGCAGTATTTT
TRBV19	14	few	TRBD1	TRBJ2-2	CASKATGGRGELFF	TGTGCCAGTAAGGCGACAGGGGGTCGCGGGGAGCTGTTTTTT
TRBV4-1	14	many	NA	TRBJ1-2	CASSQDGSWGPKTF	TGCGCCAGCAGCCAAGATGGGTCGTGGGGACCCAAAACCTTC
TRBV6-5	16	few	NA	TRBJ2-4	CASSYSIPGPGNIQYF	TGTGCCAGCAGTTACTCGATCCCAGGTCCGGGGAACATTCAGTACTTC
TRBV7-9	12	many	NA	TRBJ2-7	CASSPRAYEQYF	TGTGCCAGCAGCCCCCGAGCCTACGAGCAGTACTTC
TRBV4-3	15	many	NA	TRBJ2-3	CASSQETGEGDTQYF	TGCGCCAGCAGCCAAGAAACGGGAGAGGGTGATACGCAGTATTTT
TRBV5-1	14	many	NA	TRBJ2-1	CASSPLPNHNEQFF	TGCGCCAGCAGCCCCCTCCCTAATCACAATGAGCAGTTCTTC
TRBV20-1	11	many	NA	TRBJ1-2	CSASGQWGYTF	TGCAGTGCGTCGGGACAATGGGGCTACACCTTC
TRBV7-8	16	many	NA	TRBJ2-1	CASSLYSGLSYNEQFF	TGTGCCAGCAGCTTATATTCGGGATTATCCTACAATGAGCAGTTCTTC
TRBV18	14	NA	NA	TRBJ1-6	CASSPSTDNSPLQF	TGTGCCAGCTCACCAAGCACCGATAATTCACCCCTCCAATTT
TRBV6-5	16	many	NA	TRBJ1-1	CASSYSLNSPGTEAFF	TGTGCCAGCAGTTACTCCCTGAATAGTCCCGGCACTGAAGCTTTCTTT
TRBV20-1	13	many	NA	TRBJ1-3	CSASRDSGNTIYF	TGCAGTGCCTCTCGGGACTCTGGAAACACCATATATTTT
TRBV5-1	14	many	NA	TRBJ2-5	CASSPGPVGETQYF	TGCGCCAGCAGCCCGGGACCCGTCGGGGAGACCCAGTACTTC
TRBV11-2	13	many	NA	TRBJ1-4	CASSPNLEEKLFF	TGTGCCAGCAGCCCCAACCTCGAGGAAAAACTGTTTTTT
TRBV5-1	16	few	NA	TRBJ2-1	CASSAPGRGLYNEQFF	TGCGCCAGTAGCGCTCCCGGAAGGGGCCTCTACAATGAGCAGTTCTTC
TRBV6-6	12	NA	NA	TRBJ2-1	CASSYVGGEQFF	TGTGCCAGCAGTTACGTGGGGGGCGAGCAGTTCTTC
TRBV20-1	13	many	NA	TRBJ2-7	CSATRLLSYEQYF	TGCAGTGCGACCAGGTTACTCTCCTACGAGCAGTACTTC
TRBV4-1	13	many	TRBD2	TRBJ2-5	CASSPLAGATQYF	TGCGCCAGCAGCCCTCTAGCGGGGGCGACCCAGTACTTC
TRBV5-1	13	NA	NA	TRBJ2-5	CASSVPARETQYF	TGCGCCAGCAGCGTTCCTGCTAGGGAGACCCAGTACTTC
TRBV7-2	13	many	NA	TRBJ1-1	CAGLGFLDTEAFF	TGTGCCGGACTAGGGTTTTTGGACACTGAAGCTTTCTTT
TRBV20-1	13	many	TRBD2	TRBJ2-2	CSAPTSPGGELFF	TGCAGTGCCCCGACTAGCCCCGGCGGGGAGCTGTTTTTT
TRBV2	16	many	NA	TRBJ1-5	CASGDSLDDSNQPQHF	TGTGCCAGCGGAGACAGCCTAGACGATAGCAATCAGCCCCAGCATTTT
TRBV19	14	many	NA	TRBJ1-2	CASSIYLSDYGYTF	TGTGCCAGTAGTATATACTTAAGCGACTATGGCTACACCTTC
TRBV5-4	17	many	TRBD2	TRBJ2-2	CASSRSTSGSHTGELFF	TGTGCCAGCAGCCGATCGACTAGCGGGAGCCACACCGGGGAGCTGTTTTTT
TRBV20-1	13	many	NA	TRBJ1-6	CSASGGQNSPLHF	TGCAGTGCTTCGGGCGGACAGAATTCACCCCTCCACTTT
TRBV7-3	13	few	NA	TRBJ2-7	CASRTRSSYEQYF	TGTGCCAGCAGGACGAGGAGCTCCTACGAGCAGTACTTC